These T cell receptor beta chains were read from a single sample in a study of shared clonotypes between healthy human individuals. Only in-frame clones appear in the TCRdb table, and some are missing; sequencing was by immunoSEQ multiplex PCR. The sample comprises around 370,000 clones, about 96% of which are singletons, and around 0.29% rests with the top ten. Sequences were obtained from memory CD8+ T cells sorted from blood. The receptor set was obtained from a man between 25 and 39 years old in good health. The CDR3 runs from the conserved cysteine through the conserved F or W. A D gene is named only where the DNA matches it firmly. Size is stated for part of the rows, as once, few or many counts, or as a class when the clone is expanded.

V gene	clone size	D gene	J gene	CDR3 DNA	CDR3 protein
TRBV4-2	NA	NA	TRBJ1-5	TGTGCCATCCGAGGGGGACAGCCCCAGCATTTT	CAIRGGQPQHF
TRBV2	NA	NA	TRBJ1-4	TGTGCCAGCAGGAAGGGGAATGAAAAACTGTTTTTT	CASRKGNEKLFF
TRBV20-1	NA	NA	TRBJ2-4	TGCAGTGCCCAGGCCAAAAACATTCAGTACTTC	CSAQAKNIQYF
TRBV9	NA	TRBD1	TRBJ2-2	TGTGCCAGCAGCCCGACAGGGGTCGGGGAGCTGTTTTTT	CASSPTGVGELFF
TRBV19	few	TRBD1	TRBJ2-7	TGTGCCAGTAGTCTCGAGACAGGGTACGAGCAGTACTTC	CASSLETGYEQYF
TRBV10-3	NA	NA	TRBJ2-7	TGTGCCATCAAAGCGGACTCCTACGAGCAGTACTTC	CAIKADSYEQYF
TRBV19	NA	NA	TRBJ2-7	TGTGCCAGTAGTAAGACTAGCTCCTACGAGCAGTACTTC	CASSKTSSYEQYF
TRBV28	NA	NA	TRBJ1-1	TGTGCCAGCAGTTTACTCAGGACTGAAGCTTTCTTT	CASSLLRTEAFF
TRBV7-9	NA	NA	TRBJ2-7	TGTGCCGTACAGGATACCACCTACGAGCAGTACTTC	CAVQDTTYEQYF
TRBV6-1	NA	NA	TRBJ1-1	TGTGCCAGCAGTGTAACTGCCTTTGCCGAAGCTTTCTTT	CASSVTAFAEAFF
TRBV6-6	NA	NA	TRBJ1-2	TGTGCCAGCAGTTACTACCCCCAAGGCGATGGCTACACCTTC	CASSYYPQGDGYTF
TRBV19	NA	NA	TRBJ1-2	TGTGCCAGTAGTATAGATCCGGGACAAGCGATCTATGGCTACACCTTC	CASSIDPGQAIYGYTF
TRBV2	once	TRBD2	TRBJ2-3	TGTGCCAGCAGTGATCCCCTAGCGGGGCTCACAGATACGCAGTATTTT	CASSDPLAGLTDTQYF
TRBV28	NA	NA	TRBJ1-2	TGTGCCAGCAGTGTGGGATTCTATGGCTACACCTTC	CASSVGFYGYTF
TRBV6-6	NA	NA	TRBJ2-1	TGTGCCAGCAGTTACACGGGACGGTCCTACAATGAGCAGTTCTTC	CASSYTGRSYNEQFF
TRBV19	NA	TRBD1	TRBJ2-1	TGTGCCAGTAGTCGTTTGGGACAGGCGCCTTACAATGAGCAGTTCTTC	CASSRLGQAPYNEQFF
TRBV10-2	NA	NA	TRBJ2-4	TGCGCCAGCAGTGATGGGGGGCCCAAAAACATTCAGTACTTC	CASSDGGPKNIQYF
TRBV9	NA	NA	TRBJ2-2	TGTGCCAGCAGCAGGCCCCGTCCGAACACCGGGGAGCTGTTTTTT	CASSRPRPNTGELFF
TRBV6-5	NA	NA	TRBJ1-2	TGTGCCAGCATACCTTCTTCAGGGCACTATGGCTACACCTTC	CASIPSSGHYGYTF
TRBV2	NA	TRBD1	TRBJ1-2	TGTGCCAGCAGCCTCGGACAGGACTATGGCTACACCTTC	CASSLGQDYGYTF
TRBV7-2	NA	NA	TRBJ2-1	TGTGCCAGCAGGTCGAGTTACAATGAGCAGTTCTTC	CASRSSYNEQFF
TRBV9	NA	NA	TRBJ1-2	TGTGCCAGCAGCGTAGAAGCCCTCTATGGCTACACCTTC	CASSVEALYGYTF
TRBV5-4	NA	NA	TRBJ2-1	TGTGCCAGCAGCTTCCAGGGGCTAGTGGACAATGAGCAGTTCTTC	CASSFQGLVDNEQFF
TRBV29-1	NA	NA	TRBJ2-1	TGCAGCGTTGAAGTACCAGCAACTCTCTCAGGGAATGAGCAGTTCTTC	CSVEVPATLSGNEQFF
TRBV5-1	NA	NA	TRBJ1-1	TGCGCCAGCAGTCCCAATCCGGGACCCACGAACACTGAAGCTTTCTTT	CASSPNPGPTNTEAFF
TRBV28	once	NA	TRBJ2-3	TGTGCCAGCAGTCTCCCGTCAGATACGCAGTATTTT	CASSLPSDTQYF
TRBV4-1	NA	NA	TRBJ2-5	TGCGCCAGCAGCCGTCTCAAAGGAGAGACCCAGTACTTC	CASSRLKGETQYF
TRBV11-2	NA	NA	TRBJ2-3	TGTGCCAGCAGCTCATATGTAGCGGCAGATACGCAGTATTTT	CASSSYVAADTQYF
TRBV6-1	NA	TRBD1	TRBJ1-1	TGTGCCAGCAGCAGGACAGGGCCGGCTGAAGCTTTCTTT	CASSRTGPAEAFF
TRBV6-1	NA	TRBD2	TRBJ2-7	TGTGCCAGCAGGCGGACTAGCGGGCCCTACGAGCAGTACTTC	CASRRTSGPYEQYF
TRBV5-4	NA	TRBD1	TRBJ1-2	TGTGCCAGCAGCATGGGACAGGGCAGCGGCTACACCTTC	CASSMGQGSGYTF
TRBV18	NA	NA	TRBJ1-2	TGTGCCAGCTCACGGGGCGACAGCCCTAACTATGGCTACACCTTC	CASSRGDSPNYGYTF
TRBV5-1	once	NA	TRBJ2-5	TGCGCCAGCGGTATCGGAGAGACCCAGTACTTC	CASGIGETQYF
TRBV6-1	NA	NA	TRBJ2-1	TGTGCCAGCAGTTCTGACAGGAGATGGGGCAATGAGCAGTTCTTC	CASSSDRRWGNEQFF
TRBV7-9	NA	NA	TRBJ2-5	TGTGCCAGCAGCTTCGTCAGCCAAGAGACCCAGTACTTC	CASSFVSQETQYF
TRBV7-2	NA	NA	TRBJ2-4	TGTGCCAGCAGCTTGACAATCTTAGCCAAAAACATTCAGTACTTC	CASSLTILAKNIQYF
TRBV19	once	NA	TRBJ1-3	TGTGCCAGTTCGGGATACTCTGGAAACACCATATATTTT	CASSGYSGNTIYF
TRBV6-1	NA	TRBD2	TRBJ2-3	TGTGCCAGCAGTGAATTAGCGGGGAGGTGGGGTACGCAGTATTTT	CASSELAGRWGTQYF
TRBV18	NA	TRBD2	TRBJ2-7	TGTGCCAGCTCACTTACTCCGGGACTAGCGGGAGATTACGAGCAGTACTTC	CASSLTPGLAGDYEQYF
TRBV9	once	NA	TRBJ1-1	TGTGCCAGCAGCGTAGAGGGACACACTGAAGCTTTCTTT	CASSVEGHTEAFF